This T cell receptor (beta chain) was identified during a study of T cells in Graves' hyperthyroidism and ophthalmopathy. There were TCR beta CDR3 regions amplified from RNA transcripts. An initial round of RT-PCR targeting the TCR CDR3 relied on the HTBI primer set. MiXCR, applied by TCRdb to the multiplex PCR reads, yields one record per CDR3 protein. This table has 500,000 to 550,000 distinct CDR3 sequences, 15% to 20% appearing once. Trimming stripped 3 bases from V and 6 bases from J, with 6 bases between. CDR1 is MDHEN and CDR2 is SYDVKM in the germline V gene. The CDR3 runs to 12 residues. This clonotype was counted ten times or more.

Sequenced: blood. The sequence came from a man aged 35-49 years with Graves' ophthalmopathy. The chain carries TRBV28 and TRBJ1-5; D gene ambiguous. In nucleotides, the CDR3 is TGTGCCAGCAGTTTCGGTCTTCAGCCCCAGCATTTT. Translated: CASSFGLQPQHF.